These 28 T cell receptor beta chains originate from one sample sequenced in a study of cytomegalovirus exposure and HLA in healthy donors. The study ran its PCR with 60 Vbeta and 13 Jbeta primers. The data were produced by immunoSEQ multiplex PCR, yet TCRdb's version contains in-frame clones alone and is incomplete. The table has a few hundred thousand clones, around 80% seen once. Specimen: PBMCs. These receptors were obtained from a woman aged 55-70 years in good health and CMV-seropositive.

The genes are TRBV5-1 and TRBJ1-2; D might be TRBD1 (6 bases). The germline CDR1 and CDR2 sequences are SGHRS and YFSETQ. The CDR3 runs 12 residues. V lost 0 bases to trimming and J lost 6 bases, with 6 bases between them. For the CDR3, the DNA is TGCGCCAGCAGCTTGGAGGGGGATGGCTACACCTTC. This codes for CASSLEGDGYTF.

This clone was picked up a small number of times. This chain joins TRBV6-4 and TRBJ2-3, with 7 bases that match TRBD1. CDR3 size: 15 residues. CDR1 is MRHNA and CDR2 is SNTAGT in the germline V gene. V shed 3 bases, J shed 4 bases, and the junction held 7 bases outside the gene matches. The CDR3 spells CASSDVTGRPDTQYF. CDR3 DNA sequence: TGTGCCAGCAGTGATGTGACAGGGCGGCCAGATACGCAGTATTTT.

The rearrangement links TRBV4-2 to TRBJ1-2; D uncertain. The germline V gene encodes CDR1 LGHNA and CDR2 YNFKEQ. The CDR3 loop spans 16 amino acids. V lost 0 bases to trimming and J lost 8 bases, with 19 bases between them. CDR3 amino acids: CASSQESIDYLGGYTF. The CDR3 coding sequence is TGTGCCAGCAGCCAAGAAAGTATCGACTACTTGGGCGGCTACACCTTC.

The CDR3 DNA reads TGTGCCACCAGCAGAGATTCTGAAGAGACCCAGTACTTC. Its protein product is CATSRDSEETQYF. The chain couples TRBV15 to TRBJ2-5; D call uncertain. Germline assignment: CDR1 LNHNV and CDR2 YYDKDF (reference sequence). V lost 0 bases and J 3 bases, leaving 5 bases between the germline ends. CDR3 length equals 13 residues.

The rearrangement links TRBV6-5 to TRBJ2-7; 7 nucleotides match TRBD1. Trimming cost V 0 bases and J 0 bases; bases outside gene matches: 5. The CDR3 has 16 residues. CDR1 and CDR2 (germline): MNHEY, SVGAGI. The CDR3 DNA reads as TGTGCCAGCAGTTACTCCGGGACAGTTAGCTCCTACGAGCAGTACTTC. Residues: CASSYSGTVSSYEQYF.

This clone occurred a few times. The genes are TRBV6-1 and TRBJ2-2; D is unclear. The ends were cut back, 4 bases at V and 3 bases at J, with 12 bases in the middle. The CDR3 loop spans 15 amino acids. Germline assignment: CDR1 MNHNS and CDR2 SASEGT. The CDR3 DNA sequence: TGTGCCAGCAGTGTGACACCGTCTTACACCGGGGAGCTGTTTTTT. Translation gives CASSVTPSYTGELFF.

The gene calls are TRBV19 and TRBJ1-1, with D unclear. V was shortened by 5 bases and J by 3 bases, with 13 bases between the two germline ends. The germline CDR1 and CDR2 sequences are LNHDA and SQIVND (reference sequence). This CDR3 region has 14 residues. DNA of the CDR3: TGTGCCAGTAGTGACCCTCAACAGTACACTGAAGCTTTCTTT. Translating gives CASSDPQQYTEAFF.

The chain links TRBV29-1 to TRBJ1-2; 9 bases fit TRBD1. V lost 7 bases to trimming and J lost 0 bases; unmatched junction nucleotides: 3. Per the germline V gene, CDR1 is SQVTM and CDR2 is ANQGSEA. There are 13 residues in the CDR3. The CDR3 DNA follows: TGCAGCGCCGGGACAGGGACTAACTATGGCTACACCTTC. Translated: CSAGTGTNYGYTF.

The chain employs TRBV28 and TRBJ1-4; D not certain. Looked up from germline, CDR1 is MDHEN and CDR2 is SYDVKM. This CDR3 has 15 amino acids. V was trimmed by 2 bases and J by 3 bases, leaving 10 bases between them. The CDR3 DNA reads TGTGCCAGCAGTTTAGATGGAGGACCTAATGAAAAACTGTTTTTT. Protein: CASSLDGGPNEKLFF.

The chain links TRBV7-2 to TRBJ2-7, with 7 bases fitting TRBD1. This CDR3 spans 13 amino acids. The V gene's germline CDR1 is SGHTA and CDR2 FQGNSA. The junction had 4 bases not matched to a gene; V was cut back by 5 bases and J by 3 bases. The CDR3: CASSPRQGYEQYF. CDR3 DNA sequence: TGTGCCAGCAGCCCCCGACAGGGCTACGAGCAGTACTTC. Combining the CDR3 with reference TRBV7-2 and TRBJ2-7 gives the whole variable domain GAGVSQSPSNKVTEKGKDVELRCDPISGHTALYWYRQSLGQGLEFLIYFQGNSAPDKSGLPSDRFSAERTGGSVSTLTIQRTQQEDSAVYLCASSPRQGYEQYFGPGTRLTVT.

The CDR3 sequence is CASSRQGMGSGANVLTF. Written as DNA, the CDR3 is TGTGCCAGCAGTCGACAGGGAATGGGGTCTGGGGCCAACGTCCTGACTTTC. V is TRBV2 and J is TRBJ2-6, with TRBD1 matching 7 bases. The CDR3 is 17 amino acids. Germline CDR1 reads SNHLY; CDR2 reads FYNNEI. J gave up 1 base and V 5 bases, and 8 bases lay outside the gene matches.

The chain uses TRBV14 and TRBJ2-7; 11 positions match TRBD2. There are 18 residues in the CDR3. Looked up from germline, CDR1 is SGHDN and CDR2 is FVKESK. The V segment lost 2 bases and the J segment 2 bases; nucleotides outside the gene matches: 11. This CDR3 reads CASSQRGPGTSGTYEQYF. Written as DNA, the CDR3 is TGTGCCAGCAGCCAACGTGGACCCGGGACTAGCGGTACCTACGAGCAGTACTTC.

V and J are TRBV5-1 and TRBJ2-1, with 11 bases identical to TRBD1. The CDR3 length is 15 residues. Germline CDR1 reads SGHRS; CDR2 reads YFSETQ. V lost 5 bases to trimming and J lost 9 bases; unmatched junction nucleotides: 10. CDR3 DNA: TGCGCCAGCAGTCCGGGACAGGGGGTGCAAGGTGAGCAGTTCTTC. This sequence encodes CASSPGQGVQGEQFF.

The rearrangement joins TRBV2 to TRBJ1-2, with D unresolved. The V end lost 8 bases, the J end lost 0 bases, and 16 bases lay between the germline ends. The germline CDR1 and CDR2 sequences are SNHLY and FYNNEI. This CDR3 has 15 amino acids. CDR3 nucleotides: TGTGCCAGCGAACCTCTTTCGACTACTAACTATGGCTACACCTTC. Translated, it gives CASEPLSTTNYGYTF.

This chain uses TRBV7-3 with TRBJ1-5, with 7 bases that match TRBD1. The V gene's germline CDR1 is SGHTA and CDR2 FQGTGA. J gave up 2 bases and V 6 bases, and 7 bases lay outside the gene matches. This CDR3 spans 15 amino acids. The chain's CDR3 is CASSETGDRNQPQHF. The DNA for the CDR3 is TGTGCCAGCAGTGAAACAGGGGACCGCAATCAGCCCCAGCATTTT.

This clone was recorded a few times. The chain joins TRBV7-8 to TRBJ1-1, with D perhaps TRBD1 (6 bases). There are 13 residues in the CDR3. The germline CDR1 and CDR2 sequences are SGHVS and FQNEAQ. Trimming took off 8 bases at V and 1 base at J, with 11 bases between the two ends. The CDR3: CASRDTANTEAFF. CDR3 sequence (DNA): TGTGCCAGCCGGGACACGGCGAACACTGAAGCTTTCTTT.

This chain connects TRBV9 to TRBJ2-2; TRBD2 aligns across 11 bases. The ends lost 4 bases at V and 4 bases at J; junction bases unmatched: 6. The CDR3 has 16 amino acids. In germline, CDR1 is SGDLS, CDR2 YYNGEE. CDR3 in amino acids: CASSFTSGSTTGELFF. CDR3 coding DNA: TGTGCCAGCAGCTTTACTAGCGGGAGTACCACCGGGGAGCTGTTTTTT. The entire variable domain, with the rest obtained from reference TRBV9 and TRBJ2-2, is as follows: DSGVTQTPKHLITATGQRVTLRCSPRSGDLSVYWYQQSLDQGLQFLIQYYNGEERAKGNILERFSAQQFPDLHSELNLSSLELGDSALYFCASSFTSGSTTGELFFGEGSRLTVL.

This clone occurred once. The rearrangement joins TRBV7-9 to TRBJ2-2; 16 bases are a match to TRBD2. The CDR3 has 19 amino acids. Germline CDR1 reads SEHNR; CDR2 reads FQNEAQ (reference sequence). V shed 5 bases and J 3 bases; nucleotides not matched to a gene: 9. The CDR3 region is CASSPLGLAGGYDTGELFF. The CDR3 DNA follows: TGTGCCAGCAGCCCACTGGGACTAGCGGGAGGGTACGACACCGGGGAGCTGTTTTTT.

The chain uses TRBV11-2 and TRBJ2-6, with D tentatively TRBD1 (6 bases). There are 16 residues in the CDR3. The germline V and J ends were trimmed by 2 bases and 1 base, with 9 bases remaining between them. Germline assignment: CDR1 SGHAT and CDR2 FQNNGV. In DNA, the CDR3 is TGTGCCAGCAGCTTACCCAGGGGTTCTGGGGCCAACGTCCTGACTTTC. Its translation is CASSLPRGSGANVLTF.

The chain is built from TRBV5-1 and TRBJ1-2, with unresolved D. V was shortened by 7 bases and J by 4 bases, with 17 bases between the two germline ends. The CDR3 is 14 residues long. Per the germline V gene, CDR1 is SGHRS and CDR2 is YFSETQ. For the CDR3, the DNA is TGCGCCAGCGCCGGAGACGGAGAGGTCTATGGCTACACCTTC. Translating gives CASAGDGEVYGYTF.

This chain uses TRBV7-9 with TRBJ1-1; TRBD1 agrees at 7 bases. Germline CDR1 SEHNR, CDR2 FQNEAQ (reference sequence). V shed 6 bases, J shed 7 bases, and the junction held 8 bases outside the gene matches. The CDR3 extends over 13 amino acids. The CDR3 sequence is CASRFKQGFEAFF. In DNA form, the CDR3 reads TGTGCCAGCAGGTTTAAACAGGGGTTTGAAGCTTTCTTT.

The chain has TRBV19 and TRBJ2-1; D remains ambiguous. Trimming cost V 6 bases and J 8 bases, with 20 bases left between them. This CDR3 is 15 amino acids long. Germline V gene sequence: CDR1 LNHDA, CDR2 SQIVND (reference sequence). CDR3 in amino acids: CASRRSARGFDEQFF. In DNA, the CDR3 is TGTGCCAGTAGGAGGTCGGCTAGAGGATTTGATGAGCAGTTCTTC.

The rearrangement links TRBV2 to TRBJ2-7, with a tentative D call TRBD2 (6 bases). CDR1 and CDR2 from the germline V gene are SNHLY and FYNNEI. This CDR3 spans 13 amino acids. Deletions cut 6 bases from V and 1 base from J, with 10 bases between. The CDR3 region has the DNA TGTGCCAGCAGGGACGGAGGGTCCTACGAGCAGTACTTC. Amino acid sequence: CASRDGGSYEQYF.

This chain links TRBV28 with TRBJ1-2, with D possibly matching TRBD1 (6 bases). The germline V gene encodes CDR1 MDHEN and CDR2 SYDVKM. The CDR3 contains 13 residues. Trimming pared 5 bases from V and 8 bases from J, leaving 15 bases between. The CDR3 reads CASSTLTGRGYTF. In nucleotides, the CDR3 is TGTGCCAGCAGTACTCTTACAGGGCGAGGCTACACCTTC.

The chain carries TRBV9 and TRBJ2-2; 8 bases are a match to TRBD2. Trimming took 1 base from V and 5 from J; bases not matched to a gene: 7. Germline CDR1 is SGDLS and CDR2 is YYNGEE. This CDR3 region has 16 residues. CDR3 sequence (DNA): TGTGCCAGCAGCGTAACTAGCGGTAGGGGAACCGGGGAGCTGTTTTTT. Protein product: CASSVTSGRGTGELFF.

The chain links TRBV7-9 to TRBJ2-3, with 7 bases fitting TRBD2. The CDR3 covers 17 residues. Trimming removed 2 bases from V and 3 bases from J; junction bases left unmatched: 11. The V gene's germline CDR1 is SEHNR and CDR2 FQNEAQ (reference sequence). CDR3 region: CASSLQPPGLSTDTQYF. The CDR3 DNA is TGTGCCAGCAGCTTACAACCTCCGGGACTATCAACAGATACGCAGTATTTT.

J is TRBJ2-2 and V is TRBV5-4; TRBD2 matches 9 bases. This CDR3 region has 14 residues. The germline CDR1 and CDR2 sequences are SGHNT and YYREEE (reference sequence). J was trimmed by 7 bases and V by 4 bases; bases with no gene match: 5. In DNA form, the CDR3 reads TGTGCCAGCAGCCGGACTAGCGAGGTCGGGGAGCTGTTTTTT. Its protein product is CASSRTSEVGELFF. Using reference TRBV5-4 and TRBJ2-2 for the parts outside the CDR3, the full variable domain is ETGVTQSPTHLIKTRGQQVTLRCSSQSGHNTVSWYQQALGQGPQFIFQYYREEENGRGNFPPRFSGLQFPNYSSELNVNALELDDSALYLCASSRTSEVGELFFGEGSRLTVL.

V usage is TRBV7-7 and J usage is TRBJ2-2; D is perhaps TRBD1 (5 bases). Germline V gives CDR1 SSHAT, CDR2 FNYEAQ (reference sequence). CDR3 length: 14 amino acids. V was cut by 2 bases and J by 7 bases, with 11 bases left in between. The chain's CDR3 is CASSLSGYGGELFF. CDR3 sequence (DNA): TGTGCCAGCAGCTTATCAGGGTATGGCGGGGAGCTGTTTTTT.